This T cell receptor beta chain was recorded in a study of cytomegalovirus exposure and HLA in healthy donors (TCRdb year 2017). For the study in its entirety: An earlier analysis of 550 to 700 of the donors reported 250 to 300 Gb of sequence data and roughly 100 million unique TCR beta sequences from some 180 million T cells. An early release covering roughly 600 HLA-typed donors comprised approximately 290 gigabases of sequencing data and some 79 million unique TCR sequences. The genetic ancestry cluster associated with self-reported Caucasian donors included 81% of the 398 genotyped donors. The study aimed to test whether signatures of past pathogen exposure could be identified by cataloging public T cell receptors. The study profiled the T cell repertoires of 550 to 700 subjects by immunosequencing and related them to cytomegalovirus serostatus. Along with the roughly 700-subject first cohort, a separate validation cohort of some 130 different subjects was used. High-throughput TCR immunosequencing, statistical association of individual TCRs with disease status, and machine learning were combined to predict cytomegalovirus infection status. In a later analysis, previously published TCR beta repertoires from 550 to 700 donors were re-analyzed and high-resolution HLA genotyping was added so that TCR occurrence patterns could be studied. In the later analysis, no new phenotypic data were used to find candidate immune exposures; instead, reliance was placed on TCR beta sequences and their occurrence across donors. An earlier analysis of 587 of the donors used high-throughput TCR beta sequencing to judge whether each TCR beta V gene segment behaved as functional or pseudogenic. Donor age, sex, ethnicity and CMV serostatus were collected together with the repertoire data. A later genetic analysis used genome-wide SNP genotypes for 398 of the 666 donors, treating that subset as a discovery cohort. All discovery cohort repertoires had been generated on a single sequencing platform. HLA typing included class I and class II loci at four-digit resolution. Typing coverage differed by locus: A, B, C, DRB1 and DQB1 were typed in roughly 620-630 donors, DQA1 in about 560, DPA1 in some 570, and DPB1 in 472. Four or five DR-DQ haplotypes were handled as single units for association and clustering because linkage in the cohort was strong. Among 398 genotyped donors of the cohort, an average of around 240,000 unique TCR beta nucleotide sequences were sequenced per donor, 15% to 20% of them non-productive.

Counted from cysteine to phenylalanine, this CDR3 has 16 amino acids. Of the read, only the CDR3 DNA is kept; its 48 bases are in frame from base 1. The germline V gene provides CDR1 ENHRY and CDR2 SYGVKD. The junction carries 18 bases between V and J, which are trimmed by 3 bases and 4 bases respectively. A word on this clone: Its recognized antigen is unknown. Base quality data are lacking; no much larger clone is found one base away.

The cohort consisted of 650 to 700 healthy bone marrow donors. At the time of sampling, every cohort member was nominally healthy, though immune exposures that went unrecorded were likely present. The donor tested CMV seropositive and was one of the 289 seropositive cohort members. A peripheral blood sample was provided by each donor, and peripheral blood mononuclear cells were used for TCR beta sequencing. Genomic DNA extraction from the blood cell samples was performed with the Qiagen DNeasy Blood Extraction Kit. Receptor libraries were prepared by the immunoSEQ multiplex PCR assay. A mixture of 60 forward primers for TCR Vbeta segments and 13 reverse primers for TCR Jbeta segments was used in the multiplex PCR. A multiplex PCR assay on genomic DNA amplified the CDR3 region of rearranged TCR beta genes. The amplified TCR beta libraries were sequenced on the Illumina HiSeq System as 87-base-pair reads. The authors' pipeline ran thus. Across the roughly 700 repertoires, a later analysis counted roughly 77 million unique TCR beta chains, around 11 million of which were shared by at least two donors. To remove PCR and sequencing errors, raw reads were error-corrected and collapsed into unique sequences using a nearest-neighbor algorithm that merged closely related sequences. Alignment of CDR3 sequences to IMGT reference sequences was used to assign V, D and J gene segments. Each retained sequence needed at least a six-nucleotide match to both a V gene segment and a J gene segment. Rearrangements were classified as productive when the CDR3 lacked stop codons and remained in frame with V and J, and all other rearrangements were classified as non-productive. Following IMGT convention, CDR3 was defined as the stretch from the second conserved V-encoded cysteine to the conserved J-encoded phenylalanine. The earlier analysis of a few hundred of the donors excluded sequences that lacked an unambiguous match to a single V gene segment. An earlier analysis of a few hundred of the donors called V segments functional above 56.7% productive rearrangements and segregating when the between-donor standard deviation exceeded 5%. A statistical classification framework was developed to diagnose cytomegalovirus status using the catalog of TCR beta chain sequences. A later analysis assigned V and J genes by comparing TCR nucleotide sequences with IMGT/GENE-DB human TR gene sequences. In a later analysis, CDR3 sequences and most-parsimonious VDJ recombination scenarios were assigned using the TCRdist pipeline. In a later analysis, every TCR beta chain was defined by the combination of its CDR3 amino acid sequence and its V-gene family, and reads without a unique V-gene family were dropped. In a later analysis, 500 to 650 highly shared, low-generation-probability nucleotide sequences were removed to address suspected cross-contamination and a sequencing artifact. A later analysis calculated a clonal expansion index for each public chain from normalized within-repertoire ranks of inferred template counts. In a later analysis, generation probabilities were computed using a VDJ recombination model fitted to out-of-frame rearrangements, and the results were checked against IGoR. In a later analysis, hypergeometric tests were used to score TCR-TCR, TCR-HLA and TCR-CMV co-occurrence, with a repertoire-size bias correction applied to TCR pairs. A later analysis estimated false discovery rates by permuting HLA or CMV assignments 20 times. In a later analysis, co-occurring TCRs were grouped using DBSCAN, and TCRdist sequence similarity was added for clustering within HLA-allele-positive subsets. Co-occurrence clustering excluded repertoires with fewer than 30,000 or more than 120,000 public chains, plus five with anomalous nucleotide sharing. What TCRdb holds here is the immuneACCESS table cut down to in-frame rearrangements. Part of the clones is not present; checked against another copy, under half of the missing clones reflect an unresolved V gene, and the others are unexplained. Clone size and V and J calls were adopted from that table, with D and trimming inferred from the DNA. A total of some 120,000 clones appear in this sample, roughly 63% of them only once. The top ten clones comprise 1.6% of the sample.

Results the study describes overall, beyond this receptor: The presence/absence analyses assumed that sequencing depth was roughly uniform across donors, and that assumption may not be true. In a later analysis, most CMV-associated TCR beta chains were found to appear HLA-restricted, with HLA associations seemingly driven largely by CMV exposure. In a later analysis, the rate of TCR association differed among HLA loci, with DRB1 alleles having the most associated TCRs and HLA-C alleles having the fewest. The authors suggested that the approach could potentially be generalized to other disease states and immunological phenotypes. In an earlier analysis of 587 of the donors, most TCR beta V segments were observed in productive rearrangements about 87% or about 30% of the time, broadly matching IMGT annotations. Most TCR sequences were seen in very few donors, while some public TCRs were found in many individuals. Linkage disequilibrium might explain the correlated functional status among segregating V segments, but an unknown experimental factor could not be excluded. In vitro tests confirmed that a few of the cytomegalovirus-associated TCR beta chains recognize cytomegalovirus antigens. A cluster of highly shared sequence variants was judged likely to represent a technical artifact of the sequencing pipeline. When HLA alleles, especially DR and DQ, strongly co-occurred, attributing TCR associations to individual alleles was difficult. Several of the top co-occurrence clusters appeared to be linked to parvovirus B19, influenza, CMV and Epstein-Barr virus, according to a later analysis. The 87-base-pair reads could not distinguish some IMGT-functional V segments, including TRBV6-2 and TRBV6-3, so those segments were excluded. A total of 164 TCR beta chains were listed by the study as associated with cytomegalovirus. The only immune exposure information available for the cohort was CMV serostatus. V-gene and J-gene trimming of TCR beta chains was associated with a missense DCLRE1C variant in a later genetic analysis, and the association was replicated in an independent cohort. According to a later genetic analysis, donors in an Asian-associated ancestry cluster had fewer N-insertions in productive TCRs than the approximately 630-donor mean. Only TCR beta chains were sequenced in this cohort, and the absence of alpha or paired-chain data limited detectable features. The earlier analysis of fewer than 750 of the donors excluded over 15 rarely observed V segments, including chromosome 9 orphons, because counts were too low. In a later analysis, HLA-associated TCR beta chains showed more clonal expansion and lower generation probabilities than non-associated chains that were equally common. At a false discovery rate of 0.05, a later analysis linked 15,000 to 20,000 TCR beta sequences to specific HLA alleles. Because some donors lacked HLA typing at each locus, the association tests relied only on the typed subset. A further reported finding was that TCR beta sequences accurately predicted the HLA-A and HLA-B alleles for most subjects in the first cohort. In both the original and validation cohorts, the classifier was reported to diagnose cytomegalovirus status with high specificity and sensitivity.

Sequenced sample: PBMCs. This sequence was found in a man younger than 45 in good health and CMV-seropositive. The sequence joins TRBV10-3 to TRBJ1-1; too little of a D gene remains to name it. The CDR3 region reads CAISEGRLSRATEAFF. The DNA sequence is given as TGTGCCATCAGTGAAGGTCGGCTCTCGAGGGCCACTGAAGCTTTCTTT.